A selection of T cell receptor beta chains follows, all from one sample in a study of patients and donors after allogeneic stem cell transplantation. TCRdb used MiXCR to reprocess the RT-PCR reads, holding one entry per CDR3 protein. The profile covers 150,000 to 200,000 distinct CDR3 sequences, with approximately 25% appearing a single time and more than 25% taken by the ten largest. The sequencing sample was made of blood, either unsorted or a sorted T cell fraction (not recorded which). The receptors were sampled from a human donor who was either an allogeneic HSCT recipient or a stem cell or donor lymphocyte infusion donor (not recorded which). It is not recorded whose cells these are; they may come from a transplant donor. Each CDR3 is given with its conserved first and last residue. The D gene is left open where the match is weak. The listing skips clone size in some rows; elsewhere it reads once, few, many or a size class.

D gene: -
V gene: TRBV14
J gene: TRBJ2-3
clone size: few
CDR3 DNA: TGTGCCAGCAGCCAAGCTCGGCCAGATACGCAGTATTTT
CDR3 protein: CASSQARPDTQYF

D gene: TRBD1
V gene: TRBV5-1
J gene: TRBJ2-1
clone size: -
CDR3 DNA: TGCGCCAGCAGTTTGGGACAGGCCCACAATGAGCAGTTCTTC
CDR3 protein: CASSLGQAHNEQFF

D gene: TRBD1
V gene: TRBV29-1
J gene: TRBJ1-2
clone size: many
CDR3 DNA: TGCAGCGTCTTGACAGGGGGTCTTGACTATGGCTACACCTTC
CDR3 protein: CSVLTGGLDYGYTF

D gene: TRBD1
V gene: TRBV5-6
J gene: TRBJ2-4
clone size: few
CDR3 DNA: TGTGCCAGCAGCCGGACAGGGGACAAAAACATTCAGTACTTC
CDR3 protein: CASSRTGDKNIQYF

D gene: TRBD1
V gene: TRBV29-1
J gene: TRBJ2-7
clone size: -
CDR3 DNA: TGCAGCGTGCTCCTATGGACAGGGGAGGACGAGCAGTACTTC
CDR3 protein: CSVLLWTGEDEQYF

D gene: -
V gene: TRBV19
J gene: TRBJ2-1
clone size: -
CDR3 DNA: TGTGCCAGTAGGAACAGGGAACGGAATGAGCAGTTCTTC
CDR3 protein: CASRNRERNEQFF

D gene: -
V gene: TRBV12-3/TRBV12-4
J gene: TRBJ1-5
clone size: -
CDR3 DNA: TGTGCCAGCATGAGACTAGATAGCAATCAGCCCCAGCATTTT
CDR3 protein: CASMRLDSNQPQHF

D gene: -
V gene: TRBV11-2
J gene: TRBJ1-1
clone size: many
CDR3 DNA: TGTGCCAGCAGCTTAGAAAGAGTCACTGAAGCTTTCTTT
CDR3 protein: CASSLERVTEAFF

D gene: -
V gene: TRBV20-1
J gene: TRBJ1-2
clone size: -
CDR3 DNA: TGCAGTGCTAGAGGGGGCAGGGTGGCCGAGGGCTACACCTTC
CDR3 protein: CSARGGRVAEGYTF

D gene: -
V gene: TRBV12-3/TRBV12-4
J gene: TRBJ2-2
clone size: few
CDR3 DNA: TGTGCCAGCAGTTTTCCCCCTCGGACAGCCGGGGAGCTGTTTTTT
CDR3 protein: CASSFPPRTAGELFF

D gene: TRBD1
V gene: TRBV28
J gene: TRBJ1-1
clone size: few
CDR3 DNA: TGTGCCAGCAGTTCGACAGGGAAGGCGAACACTGAAGCTTTCTTT
CDR3 protein: CASSSTGKANTEAFF